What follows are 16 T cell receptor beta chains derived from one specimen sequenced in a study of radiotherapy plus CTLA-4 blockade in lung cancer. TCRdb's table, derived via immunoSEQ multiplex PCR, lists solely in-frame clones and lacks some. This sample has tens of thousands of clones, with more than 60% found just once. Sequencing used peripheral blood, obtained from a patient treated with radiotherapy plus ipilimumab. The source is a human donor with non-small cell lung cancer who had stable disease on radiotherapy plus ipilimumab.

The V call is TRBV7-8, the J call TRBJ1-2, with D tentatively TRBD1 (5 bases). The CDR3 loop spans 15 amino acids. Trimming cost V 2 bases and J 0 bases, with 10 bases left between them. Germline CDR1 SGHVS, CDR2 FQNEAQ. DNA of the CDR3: TGTGCCAGCAGCTTATTGTGGGGGGCTAACTATGGCTACACCTTC. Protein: CASSLLWGANYGYTF. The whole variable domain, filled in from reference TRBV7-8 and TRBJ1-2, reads GAGVSQSPRYKVAKRGQDVALRCDPISGHVSLFWYQQALGQGPEFLTYFQNEAQLDKSGLPSDRFFAERPEGSVSTLKIQRTQQEDSAVYLCASSLLWGANYGYTFGSGTRLTVV.

As DNA, the CDR3 is TGTGCCATCAGTGATGGTACTGGCTACACCTTC. It translates to CAISDGTGYTF. The chain uses TRBV10-3 and TRBJ1-2; no clear D. Looked up from germline, CDR1 is ENHRY and CDR2 is SYGVKD. Trimming took off 3 bases at V and 7 bases at J, with 6 bases between the two ends. This CDR3 has 11 residues.

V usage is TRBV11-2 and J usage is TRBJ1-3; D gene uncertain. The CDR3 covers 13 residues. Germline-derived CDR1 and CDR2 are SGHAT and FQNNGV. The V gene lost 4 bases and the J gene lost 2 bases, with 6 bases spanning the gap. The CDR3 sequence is CASSSDTGNTIYF. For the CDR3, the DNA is TGTGCCAGCAGCTCAGACACTGGAAACACCATATATTTT.

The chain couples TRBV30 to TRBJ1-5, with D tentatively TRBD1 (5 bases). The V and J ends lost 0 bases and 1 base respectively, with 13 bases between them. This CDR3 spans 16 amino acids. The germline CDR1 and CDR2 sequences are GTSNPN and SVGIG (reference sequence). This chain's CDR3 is CAWSVRRGSSNQPQHF. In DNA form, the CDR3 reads TGTGCCTGGAGTGTACGGAGGGGTTCGAGCAATCAGCCCCAGCATTTT.

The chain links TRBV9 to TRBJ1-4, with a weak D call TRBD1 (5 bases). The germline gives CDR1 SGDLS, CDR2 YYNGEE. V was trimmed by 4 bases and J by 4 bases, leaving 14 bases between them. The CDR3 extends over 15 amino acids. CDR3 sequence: CASSPWDGLNEKLFF. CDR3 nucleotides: TGTGCCAGCAGCCCATGGGACGGCCTTAATGAAAAACTGTTTTTT.

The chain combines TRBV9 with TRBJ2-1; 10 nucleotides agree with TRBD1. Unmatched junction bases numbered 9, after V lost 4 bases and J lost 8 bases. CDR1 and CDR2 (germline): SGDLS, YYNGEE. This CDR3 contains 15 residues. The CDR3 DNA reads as TGTGCCAGCAGCCCCCCCGGGACAGGGGTCGATGAGCAGTTCTTC. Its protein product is CASSPPGTGVDEQFF.

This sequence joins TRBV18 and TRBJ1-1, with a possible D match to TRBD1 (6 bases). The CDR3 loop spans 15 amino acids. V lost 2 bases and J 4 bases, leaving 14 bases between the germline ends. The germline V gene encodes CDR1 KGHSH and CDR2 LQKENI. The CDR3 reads CASSPVSGDRTEAFF. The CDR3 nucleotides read TGTGCCAGCTCACCAGTTTCAGGGGACCGCACTGAAGCTTTCTTT. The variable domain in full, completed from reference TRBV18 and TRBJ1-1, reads NAGVMQNPRHLVRRRGQEARLRCSPMKGHSHVYWYRQLPEEGLKFMVYLQKENIIDESGMPKERFSAEFPKEGPSILRIQQVVRGDSAAYFCASSPVSGDRTEAFFGQGTRLTVV.

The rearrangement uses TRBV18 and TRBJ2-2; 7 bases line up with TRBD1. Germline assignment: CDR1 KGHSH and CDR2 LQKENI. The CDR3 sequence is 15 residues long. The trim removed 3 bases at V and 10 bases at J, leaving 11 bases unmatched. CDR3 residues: CASSPNRDSLEELFF. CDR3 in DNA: TGTGCCAGCTCACCTAACCGGGACAGCTTGGAGGAGCTGTTTTTT.

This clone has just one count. This chain's CDR3 is CASSLVGTSEAFF. CDR3 coding DNA: TGCGCCAGCAGCTTGGTGGGGACTTCTGAAGCTTTCTTT. The chain couples TRBV5-1 to TRBJ1-1, with a weak D call TRBD1 (5 bases). From germline, CDR1 is SGHRS and CDR2 YFSETQ. The CDR3 runs to 13 residues. The ends were cut back, 0 bases at V and 6 bases at J, with 9 bases in the middle.

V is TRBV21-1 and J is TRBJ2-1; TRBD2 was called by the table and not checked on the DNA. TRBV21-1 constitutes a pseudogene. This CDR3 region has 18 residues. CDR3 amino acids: CASSKSGPTSRLYNEQFF. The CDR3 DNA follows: TGTGCCAGCAGCAAATCAGGCCCGACTAGCCGATTATACAATGAGCAGTTCTTC.

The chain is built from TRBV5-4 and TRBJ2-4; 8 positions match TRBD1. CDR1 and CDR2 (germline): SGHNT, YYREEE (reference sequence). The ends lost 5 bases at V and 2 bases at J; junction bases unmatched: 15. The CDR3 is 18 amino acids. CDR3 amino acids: CASRIGGPAGGSKNIQYF. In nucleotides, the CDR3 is TGTGCCAGCAGGATTGGAGGGCCGGCAGGGGGCTCCAAAAACATTCAGTACTTC.

The CDR3 here is CACPQGGAAQETQYF. DNA for the CDR3: TGCGCCTGTCCACAGGGCGGGGCCGCCCAAGAGACCCAGTACTTC. The gene calls are TRBV23-1 and TRBJ2-5; D tentatively fits TRBD1 or TRBD2 (6 bases each). TRBV23-1 is treated as an ORF (open reading frame) with a function not yet certain. This CDR3 is 15 amino acids long. Between the trimmed V and J ends, which lost 11 bases and 1 base, there was a span of 20 bases.

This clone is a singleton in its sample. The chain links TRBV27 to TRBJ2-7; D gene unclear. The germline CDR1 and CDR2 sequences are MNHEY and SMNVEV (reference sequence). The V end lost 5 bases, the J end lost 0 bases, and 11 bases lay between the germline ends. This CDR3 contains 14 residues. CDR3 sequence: CASSPSDASYEQYF. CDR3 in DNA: TGTGCCAGCAGTCCTTCCGACGCCTCCTACGAGCAGTACTTC.

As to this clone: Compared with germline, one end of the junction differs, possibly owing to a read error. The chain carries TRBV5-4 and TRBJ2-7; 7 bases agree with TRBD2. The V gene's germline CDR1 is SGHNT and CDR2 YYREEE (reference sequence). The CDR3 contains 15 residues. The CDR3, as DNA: TGTGCCAGCAGCTTGGCGGGCGGGAGTTCCTACGGGCAGTACTTC. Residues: CASSLAGGSSYGQYF.

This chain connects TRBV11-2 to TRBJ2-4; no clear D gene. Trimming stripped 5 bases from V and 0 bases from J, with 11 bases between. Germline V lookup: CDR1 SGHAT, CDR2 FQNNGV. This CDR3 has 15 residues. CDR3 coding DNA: TGTGCCAGCAGCCCGAGTCGGTTAGCCAAAAACATTCAGTACTTC. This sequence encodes CASSPSRLAKNIQYF. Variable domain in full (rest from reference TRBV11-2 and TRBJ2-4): EAGVAQSPRYKIIEKRQSVAFWCNPISGHATLYWYQQILGQGPKLLIQFQNNGVVDDSQLPKDRFSAERLKGVDSTLKIQPAKLEDSAVYLCASSPSRLAKNIQYFGAGTRLSVL.

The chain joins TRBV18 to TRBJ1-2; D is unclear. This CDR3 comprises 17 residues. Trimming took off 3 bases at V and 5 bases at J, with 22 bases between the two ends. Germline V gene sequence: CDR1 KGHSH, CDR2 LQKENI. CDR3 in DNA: TGTGCCAGCTCACCGGCCAAATATGGGGATAGTGAATATGGCTACACCTTC. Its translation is CASSPAKYGDSEYGYTF.